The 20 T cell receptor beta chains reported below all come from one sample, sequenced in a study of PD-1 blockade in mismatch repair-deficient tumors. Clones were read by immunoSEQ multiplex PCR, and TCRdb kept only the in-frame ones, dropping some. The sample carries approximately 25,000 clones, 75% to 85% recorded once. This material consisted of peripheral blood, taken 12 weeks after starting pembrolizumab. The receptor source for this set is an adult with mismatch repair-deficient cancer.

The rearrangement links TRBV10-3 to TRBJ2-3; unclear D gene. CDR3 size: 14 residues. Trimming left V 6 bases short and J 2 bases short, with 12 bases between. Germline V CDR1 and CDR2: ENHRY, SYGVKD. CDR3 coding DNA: TGTGCCATCAGCAAACAGTCTTTCACAGATACGCAGTATTTT. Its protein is CAISKQSFTDTQYF.

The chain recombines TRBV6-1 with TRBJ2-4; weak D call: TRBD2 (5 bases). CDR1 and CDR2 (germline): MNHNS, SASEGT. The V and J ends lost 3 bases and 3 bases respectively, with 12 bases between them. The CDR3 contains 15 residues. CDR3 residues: CASSDYRRGKNIQYF. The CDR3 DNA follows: TGTGCCAGCAGTGACTACCGTCGGGGCAAAAACATTCAGTACTTC.

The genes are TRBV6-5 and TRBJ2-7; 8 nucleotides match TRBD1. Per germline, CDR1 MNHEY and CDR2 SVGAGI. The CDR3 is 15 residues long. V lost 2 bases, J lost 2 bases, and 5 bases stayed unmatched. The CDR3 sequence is CASSYKDREAYEQYF. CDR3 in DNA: TGTGCCAGCAGTTACAAGGACAGGGAAGCCTACGAGCAGTACTTC.

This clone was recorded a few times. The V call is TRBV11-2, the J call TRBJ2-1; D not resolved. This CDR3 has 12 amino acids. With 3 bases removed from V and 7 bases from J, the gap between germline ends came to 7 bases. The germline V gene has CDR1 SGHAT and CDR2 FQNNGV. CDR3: CASSFIANEQFF. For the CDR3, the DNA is TGTGCCAGCAGCTTCATAGCTAATGAGCAGTTCTTC.

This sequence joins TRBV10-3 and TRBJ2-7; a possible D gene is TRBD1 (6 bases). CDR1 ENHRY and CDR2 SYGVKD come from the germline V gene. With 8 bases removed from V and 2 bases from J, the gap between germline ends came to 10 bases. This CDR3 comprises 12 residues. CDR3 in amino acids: CAIGGQTYEQYF. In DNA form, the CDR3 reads TGTGCCATCGGAGGACAGACCTACGAGCAGTACTTC.

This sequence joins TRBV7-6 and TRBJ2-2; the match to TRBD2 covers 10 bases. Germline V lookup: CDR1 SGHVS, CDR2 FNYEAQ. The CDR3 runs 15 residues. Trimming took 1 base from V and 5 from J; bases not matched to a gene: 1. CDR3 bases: TGTGCCAGCAGCTTAGGAGCGGGAGGGACCGGGGAGCTGTTTTTT. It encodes CASSLGAGGTGELFF.

The CDR3 DNA follows: TGTGCCAGCAGCACCAGGGTAACGGTGGACGAGCAGTACTTC. Translated, it gives CASSTRVTVDEQYF. J is TRBJ2-7 and V is TRBV11-2; the D gene is possibly TRBD1 (5 bases). This CDR3 is built from 14 residues. V dropped 5 bases and J dropped 5 bases, with 16 bases sitting between them. Germline assignment: CDR1 SGHAT and CDR2 FQNNGV.

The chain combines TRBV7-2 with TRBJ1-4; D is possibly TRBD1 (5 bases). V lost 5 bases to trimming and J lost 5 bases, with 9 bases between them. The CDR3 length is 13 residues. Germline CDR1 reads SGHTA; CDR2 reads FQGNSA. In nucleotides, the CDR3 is TGTGCCAGCAGCGAGGACATGAATGAAAAACTGTTTTTT. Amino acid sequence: CASSEDMNEKLFF.

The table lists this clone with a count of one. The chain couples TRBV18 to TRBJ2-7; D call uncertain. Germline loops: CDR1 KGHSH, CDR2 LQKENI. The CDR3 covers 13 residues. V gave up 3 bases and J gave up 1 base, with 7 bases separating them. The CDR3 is CASSPPLSYEQYF. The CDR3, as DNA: TGTGCCAGCTCACCCCCCCTTTCCTACGAGCAGTACTTC. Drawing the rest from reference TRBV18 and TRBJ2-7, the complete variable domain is NAGVMQNPRHLVRRRGQEARLRCSPMKGHSHVYWYRQLPEEGLKFMVYLQKENIIDESGMPKERFSAEFPKEGPSILRIQQVVRGDSAAYFCASSPPLSYEQYFGPGTRLTVT.

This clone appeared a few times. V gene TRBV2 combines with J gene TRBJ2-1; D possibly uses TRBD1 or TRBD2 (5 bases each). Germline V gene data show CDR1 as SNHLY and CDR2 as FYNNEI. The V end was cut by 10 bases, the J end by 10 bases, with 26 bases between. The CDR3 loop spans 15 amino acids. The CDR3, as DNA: TGTGCCATCGTCAATTGGGACGGAAAAAGGCCCGAGCAGTTCTTC. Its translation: CAIVNWDGKRPEQFF. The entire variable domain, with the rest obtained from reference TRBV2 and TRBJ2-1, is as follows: EPEVTQTPSHQVTQMGQEVILRCVPISNHLYFYWYRQILGQKVEFLVSFYNNEISEKSEIFDDQFSVERPDGSNFTLKIRSTKLEDSAMYFCAIVNWDGKRPEQFFGPGTRLTVL.

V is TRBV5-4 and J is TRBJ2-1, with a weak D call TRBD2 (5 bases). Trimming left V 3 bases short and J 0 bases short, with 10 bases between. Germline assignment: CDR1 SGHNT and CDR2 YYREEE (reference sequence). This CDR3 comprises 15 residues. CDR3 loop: CASSSGGRSYNEQFF. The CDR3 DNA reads TGTGCCAGCAGCTCAGGAGGCCGCTCCTACAATGAGCAGTTCTTC.

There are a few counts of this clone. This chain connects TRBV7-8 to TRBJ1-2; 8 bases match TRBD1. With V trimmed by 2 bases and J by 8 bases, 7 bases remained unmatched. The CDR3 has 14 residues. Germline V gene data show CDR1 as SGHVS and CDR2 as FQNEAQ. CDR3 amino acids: CASSLQGADVGYTF. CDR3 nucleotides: TGTGCCAGCAGCTTACAGGGGGCTGATGTAGGCTACACCTTC.

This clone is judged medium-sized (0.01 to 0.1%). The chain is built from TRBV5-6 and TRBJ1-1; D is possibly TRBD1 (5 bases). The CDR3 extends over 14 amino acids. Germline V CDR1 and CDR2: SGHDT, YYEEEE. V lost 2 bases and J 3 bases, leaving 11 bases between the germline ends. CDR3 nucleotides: TGTGCCAGCAGCTTATGGGGGGAGGACACTGAAGCTTTCTTT. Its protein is CASSLWGEDTEAFF. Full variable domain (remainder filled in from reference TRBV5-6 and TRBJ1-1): DAGVTQSPTHLIKTRGQQVTLRCSPKSGHDTVSWYQQALGQGPQFIFQYYEEEERQRGNFPDRFSGHQFPNYSSELNVNALLLGDSALYLCASSLWGEDTEAFFGQGTRLTVV.

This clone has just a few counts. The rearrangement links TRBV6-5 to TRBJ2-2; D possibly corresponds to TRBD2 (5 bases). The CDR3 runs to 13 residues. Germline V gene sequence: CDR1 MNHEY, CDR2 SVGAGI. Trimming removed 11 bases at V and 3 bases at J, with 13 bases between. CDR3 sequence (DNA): TGTGCCGTAGGTAGCGCATACACCGGGGAGCTGTTTTTT. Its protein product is CAVGSAYTGELFF.

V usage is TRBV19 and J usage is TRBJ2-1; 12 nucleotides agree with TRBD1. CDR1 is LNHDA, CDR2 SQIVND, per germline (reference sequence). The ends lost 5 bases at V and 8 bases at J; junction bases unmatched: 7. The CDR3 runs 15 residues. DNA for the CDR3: TGTGCCAGTAGTCTTGGGACAGGGGGCCGGGATGAGCAGTTCTTC. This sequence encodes CASSLGTGGRDEQFF. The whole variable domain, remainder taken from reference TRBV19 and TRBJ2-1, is DGGITQSPKYLFRKEGQNVTLSCEQNLNHDAMYWYRQDPGQGLRLIYYSQIVNDFQKGDIAEGYSVSREKKESFPLTVTSAQKNPTAFYLCASSLGTGGRDEQFFGPGTRLTVL.

DNA of the CDR3: TGTGCCAGCAGCCAAAGACGTGCTAGCGGGACCTACGAGCAGTACTTC. Its protein product is CASSQRRASGTYEQYF. The genes are TRBV4-2 and TRBJ2-7; 9 bases fit TRBD2. The ends lost 2 bases at V and 2 bases at J; junction bases unmatched: 7. Germline values: CDR1 LGHNA, CDR2 YNFKEQ. The CDR3 covers 16 residues.

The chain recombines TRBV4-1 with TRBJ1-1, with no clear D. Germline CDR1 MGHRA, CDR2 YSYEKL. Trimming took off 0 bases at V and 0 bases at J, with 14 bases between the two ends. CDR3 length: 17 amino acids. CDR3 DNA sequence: TGCGCCAGCAGCCAAGACCTAATCGGCAGTTTGAACACTGAAGCTTTCTTT. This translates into CASSQDLIGSLNTEAFF.

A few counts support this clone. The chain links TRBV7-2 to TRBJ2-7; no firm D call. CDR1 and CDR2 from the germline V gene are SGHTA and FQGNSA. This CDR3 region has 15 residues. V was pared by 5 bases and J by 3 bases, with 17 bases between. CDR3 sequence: CASSKPGGPLYEQYF. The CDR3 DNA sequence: TGTGCCAGCAGCAAGCCCGGCGGCCCACTCTACGAGCAGTACTTC.

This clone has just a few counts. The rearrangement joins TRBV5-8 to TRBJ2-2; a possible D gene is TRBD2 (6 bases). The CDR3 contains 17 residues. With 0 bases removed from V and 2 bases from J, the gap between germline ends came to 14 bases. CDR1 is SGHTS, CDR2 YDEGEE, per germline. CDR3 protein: CASSLAAGSLNTGELFF. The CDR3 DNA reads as TGTGCCAGCAGCTTGGCAGCGGGTAGTCTCAACACCGGGGAGCTGTTTTTT.

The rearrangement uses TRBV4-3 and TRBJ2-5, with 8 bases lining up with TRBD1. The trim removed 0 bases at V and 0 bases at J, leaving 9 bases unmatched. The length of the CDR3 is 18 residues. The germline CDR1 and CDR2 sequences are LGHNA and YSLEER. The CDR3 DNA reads TGCGCCAGCAGCCAAGAGCCAACCGGGACAGGAGACCAAGAGACCCAGTACTTC. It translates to CASSQEPTGTGDQETQYF.